This TCR beta chain was recovered during a study of blood T cell repertoires in COVID-19 (dated by TCRdb to 2018 to 2020). With respect to the entire study: The collaborator samples originated in the United States, Italy and Spain and spanned the acute and convalescent phases of COVID-19. Subjects who had been exposed to COVID-19, were actively infected with it, or had recovered from it provided the deeply sampled blood TCRbeta repertoires that made up the dataset. The sample metadata nearly always contained a de-identified subject ID, COVID-19 status, age in years and sex. The repertoires were made available in a free public database intended to serve as a resource for research on the immune response to SARS-CoV-2. Where available, HLA class I and class II types were taken from metadata supplied by the sample provider and were not determined by assay-based typing. The material from the prospective study consisted of cDNA or gDNA derived from T cells, B-cell-depleted T cells, or PBMCs. Samples came from the ongoing ImmuneRACE study (first 160 participants) plus 1,254 subjects from 6 global collaborators.

Overall results and qualifications from the work: Clinical and demographic metadata were provided uncurated, with the amount varying by source and participant.

Whole blood was collected in K2EDTA tubes by collaborating institutions according to the institutions' own protocols. Collaborator samples were shipped for TCRbeta analysis as frozen whole blood, isolated PBMCs, or DNA extracted from either sample type. TCRbeta CDR3 regions were amplified from genomic DNA by means of the immunoSEQ Assay, a bias-controlled multiplex PCR. Under the source paper's analysis protocol: Nucleated cell counts per sample were estimated from amplification of reference gene primers within the assay. To quantify the absolute abundance of each unique TCRbeta CDR3 rearrangement, sequence reads were collapsed and filtered. Productive Simpson clonality was computed per sample as the square root of Simpson's diversity index over productive rearrangements. In TCRdb, the immuneACCESS table is reduced to in-frame sequences with V and J assigned. These tables do not hold every clone; where another copy was compared, an unresolved V gene accounts for under half, and the others remain unexplained. The D gene and trimming were derived from the DNA, and the V and J assignments and clone size from that table. The sample records hundreds of thousands of clones, around 85% of which are singletons. Of the sample, roughly 0.69% is held by the ten largest clones.

V is cut by 1 base and J by 2 bases, and the space between the germline ends is 9 bases. The CDR3, cysteine through phenylalanine, is 14 amino acids long. Just CDR3 DNA is preserved here, 42 bases in frame from base 1. Per the germline V gene, SGHVS is the CDR1 and FNYEAQ is the CDR2. Comments on this clone: The specificity of this receptor is unknown. No per-base quality is available; no much larger clone lies one base away.

The sequence was obtained from a man between 40 and 49 years old with acute or convalescent COVID-19. Sequencing was performed on peripheral blood. The chain was built from TRBV7-6 and TRBJ2-7, with TRBD2 perhaps the D gene, on 5 matching bases. The nucleotides are TGTGCCAGCAGCTTAGGGACTGATACCTACGAGCAGTACTTC. It translates to CASSLGTDTYEQYF.